Each of the 25 T cell receptor beta chains below was sequenced from the same sample in a study of breast tumors, draining lymph nodes, adjacent tissues. Axillary draining lymph nodes of breast cancer patients supplied the node samples. A single record per CDR3 protein comes from TCRdb applying MiXCR to the multiplex PCR reads. The sample contains around 300,000 distinct CDR3 sequences, over 30% of which appear only once. Sequencing was done on a sample of axillary lymph node tissue. The receptor set was obtained from a female donor with breast cancer. Some clones in this sample may be carry-over from other donors' samples.

This clonotype has at least ten counts. This chain uses TRBV6-6 with TRBJ2-7; tentatively, D is TRBD2 (6 bases). Germline V gene data show CDR1 as MNHNY and CDR2 as SVGAGI (reference sequence). CDR3 size: 13 residues. V gave up 8 bases and J gave up 2 bases, with 13 bases separating them. CDR3 nucleotides: TGTGCCAGCGGTTGGCGGGATCCCTACGAGCAGTACTTC. This sequence encodes CASGWRDPYEQYF.

This clonotype was counted at least ten times. The chain couples TRBV5-1 to TRBJ2-7, with 11 bases identical to TRBD2. The CDR3 runs to 16 residues. Germline values: CDR1 SGHRS, CDR2 YFSETQ. With V trimmed by 3 bases and J by 1 base, 6 bases remained unmatched. The CDR3 DNA reads as TGCGCCAGCAGCTCTACGACTAGCGGGACGTCCTACGAGCAGTACTTC. Protein sequence: CASSSTTSGTSYEQYF.

This clonotype was counted a few times. The chain joins TRBV30 to TRBJ2-3; 11 nucleotides match TRBD2. The CDR3 covers 16 residues. The germline V gene has CDR1 GTSNPN and CDR2 SVGIG (reference sequence). The J segment lost 2 bases and the V segment lost 5 bases, leaving 9 bases of the junction unmatched. This CDR3 reads CAWASGRTSYTDTQYF. CDR3 bases: TGTGCCTGGGCTAGCGGGAGGACGTCCTACACAGATACGCAGTATTTT.

This clonotype has at least ten counts. The chain links TRBV15 to TRBJ2-1; 9 positions agree with TRBD2. The ends lost 8 bases at V and 5 bases at J; junction bases unmatched: 1. The length of the CDR3 is 12 residues. Looked up from germline, CDR1 is LNHNV and CDR2 is YYDKDF (reference sequence). DNA for the CDR3: TGTGCCACCGGGACTAGCAACAATGAGCAGTTCTTC. Its translation is CATGTSNNEQFF.

In regard to this clonotype: This may be a read error: a much more frequent sequence differs by one nucleotide. The V gene is TRBV5-1, the J gene TRBJ2-7; tentatively, D is TRBD1 (6 bases). CDR1 is SGHRS, CDR2 YFSETQ, per germline. This CDR3 has 16 residues. V gave up 0 bases and J gave up 2 bases, with 15 bases separating them. The CDR3 loop is CASSLATGGFTYEQYF. DNA for the CDR3: TGCGCCAGCAGCTTGGCGACAGGAGGTTTTACCTACGAGCAGTACTTC.

There are a few counts of this clonotype. V usage is TRBV5-4 and J usage is TRBJ2-7, with a possible D match to TRBD2 (7 bases). CDR1 is SGHNT, CDR2 YYREEE, per germline (reference sequence). V was pared by 4 bases and J by 3 bases, with 17 bases between. The CDR3 length is 15 residues. The CDR3 nucleotides are TGTGCCAGCAGCCCGGGGGGCAGGAGGATCTACGAGCAGTACTTC. This sequence encodes CASSPGGRRIYEQYF.

In regard to this clonotype: An end of the junction does not agree with germline; a read error may underlie this. The V and J genes are TRBV6-1 and TRBJ2-7; D may match TRBD1 or TRBD2 (5 bases each). Germline CDR1 and CDR2: MNHNS and SASEGT. This CDR3 is 15 amino acids long. This chain's CDR3 is CASSEARGRNYVQYF. The CDR3 region has the DNA TGTGCCAGCAGTGAAGCGAGGGGTAGGAACTACGTGCAGTACTTC.

In the case of this clonotype: A clone one base away is much larger, so this may be a read error. The J gene is TRBJ2-7, the V gene TRBV5-6; 10 bases match TRBD1. Germline-derived CDR1 and CDR2 are SGHDT and YYEEEE. The CDR3 runs to 15 residues. The CDR3 reads CPSSTAGQGSYEQYF. The DNA for the CDR3 is TGTCCCAGCAGCACCGCGGGACAGGGGTCCTACGAGCAGTACTTC.

V is TRBV4-1 and J is TRBJ2-1; 7 positions agree with TRBD1. V lost 0 bases, J lost 5 bases, and 13 bases stayed unmatched. The germline V gene encodes CDR1 MGHRA and CDR2 YSYEKL. The CDR3 totals 18 residues. The CDR3 sequence: CASSQDPPAGGANNEQFF. The CDR3 nucleotides are TGCGCCAGCAGCCAAGATCCGCCGGCAGGGGGAGCTAACAATGAGCAGTTCTTC.

Comment on this clonotype: A read error is possible here, since a much larger clone lies one base away. The conserved final phenylalanine or tryptophan is absent from the CDR3, which likely points to a read error. The chain recombines TRBV5-4 with TRBJ1-5; no clear D gene. Germline V gene data show CDR1 as SGHNT and CDR2 as YYREEE (reference sequence). The CDR3 runs to 15 residues. V lost 4 bases to trimming and J lost 1 base, with 12 bases between them. CDR3 nucleotides: TGTGCCAGCAGCCGGGGTGGAACCAGCAATCAGCCCCAGCATTCT. Amino acid sequence: CASSRGGTSNQPQHS.

Notes on this clonotype: Since a much larger clone is just one base distant, this may be a read error. The rearrangement uses TRBV20-1 and TRBJ2-3, with no clear D. Germline loops: CDR1 DFQATT, CDR2 SNEGSKA (reference sequence). CDR3 length: 12 residues. The CDR3 nucleotides are TGCAGTGCTCCTCCCTCAACAGATACGCCGTATTTT. As protein: CSAPPSTDTPYF.

In this sample, this clonotype turned up many times. At one boundary the junction diverges from the germline segment, which might be a read error. This chain joins TRBV7-2 and TRBJ2-7; 9 nucleotides line up with TRBD1. CDR3 length: 15 amino acids. The V gene's germline CDR1 is SGHTA and CDR2 FQGNSA. CDR3 sequence: CASSLATGGAYEQYF. The CDR3 DNA sequence: TGTGCCAGCAGCCTAGCTACAGGGGGCGCCTACGAGCAGTACTTC.

DNA of the CDR3: TGCAGCGTTCCCCTAGCGTTTCAAGAGACCCAGTACTTC. Amino acid sequence: CSVPLAFQETQYF. The rearrangement links TRBV29-1 to TRBJ2-5, with D possibly matching TRBD2 (6 bases). Looked up from germline, CDR1 is SQVTM and CDR2 is ANQGSEA. V was cut by 5 bases and J by 2 bases, with 12 bases left in between. The CDR3 totals 13 residues. The variable domain in full, completed from reference TRBV29-1 and TRBJ2-5, reads SAVISQKPSRDICQRGTSLTIQCQVDSQVTMMFWYRQQPGQSLTLIATANQGSEATYESGFVIDKFPISRPNLTFSTLTVSNMSPEDSSIYLCSVPLAFQETQYFGPGTRLLVL.

This clonotype was counted at least ten times. The chain couples TRBV19 to TRBJ2-7; TRBD2 matches 16 bases. The CDR3 consists of 17 residues. Germline loops: CDR1 LNHDA, CDR2 SQIVND (reference sequence). After removal of 9 bases from V and 7 bases from J, the junction contained 15 bases not matched to a gene. DNA of the CDR3: TGTGCCAGGACCAAAGGGACTAGCGGGAGGGCTTATCGGGAGCAGTACTTC. Translated: CARTKGTSGRAYREQYF.

As to this clonotype: The junction and the germline gene differ at one end; a read error may be behind it. The chain joins TRBV12-3 or TRBV12-4 to TRBJ2-5, with D hard to call. The CDR3 is made up of 13 amino acids. CDR3 nucleotide sequence: TGTGCCAGCAGTTCAACACAAAAAGAGACCCAGTATTTC. Protein: CASSSTQKETQYF.

This clonotype has ten or more counts. The CDR3 is CASSERGRQYF. The CDR3 DNA is TGTGCCAGCAGTGAGCGGGGGAGGCAGTACTTC. This chain links TRBV2 with TRBJ2-7, with TRBD2 matching 7 bases. The CDR3 totals 11 residues. CDR1 is SNHLY and CDR2 is FYNNEI in the germline V gene. The trim removed 3 bases at V and 9 bases at J, leaving 2 bases unmatched.

This clonotype was found many times. The chain joins TRBV2 to TRBJ2-5; D remains ambiguous. This CDR3 region has 10 residues. The V and J ends lost 7 bases and 5 bases respectively, with 5 bases between them. CDR1 SNHLY and CDR2 FYNNEI come from the germline V gene. For the CDR3, the DNA is TGTGCCAGCAACTCGGAGACCCAGTACTTC. Amino acids: CASNSETQYF.

The chain joins TRBV4-2 to TRBJ2-5, with 8 bases fitting TRBD2. CDR3 length: 15 amino acids. The V gene's germline CDR1 is LGHNA and CDR2 YNFKEQ. Trimming took 1 base from V and 7 from J; bases not matched to a gene: 8. DNA of the CDR3: TGTGCCAGCAGCCAAGGGGCGGACGGGAGGGGGACCCAGTACTTC. As protein: CASSQGADGRGTQYF.

This rearrangement joins TRBV20-1 to TRBJ1-1; TRBD1 aligns across 7 bases. The J segment lost 5 bases and the V segment lost 3 bases, leaving 9 bases of the junction unmatched. The CDR3 consists of 14 residues. The V gene's germline CDR1 is DFQATT and CDR2 SNEGSKA (reference sequence). DNA for the CDR3: TGCAGTGCTAGCACCACCGGGACAGCGACTGAAGCTTTCTTT. Its translation is CSASTTGTATEAFF.

As for this clonotype: This clone may be a read error of a much larger clone one base away. J is TRBJ1-4 and V is TRBV5-6; 9 nucleotides align to TRBD1. The CDR3 extends over 16 amino acids. From germline, CDR1 is SGHDT and CDR2 YYEEEE. DNA for the CDR3: TGTGCCCGCAGCCGGAAGGGACAGGGAGCTGTAGAAAAACTGTTTTTT. Protein sequence: CARSRKGQGAVEKLFF.

This chain joins TRBV11-2 and TRBJ2-1; TRBD2 is a possible D gene (7 bases). Germline V gives CDR1 SGHAT, CDR2 FQNNGV. V was trimmed by 7 bases and J by 7 bases, leaving 23 bases between them. CDR3 size: 16 residues. CDR3 coding DNA: TGTGCCAGCACCTTTGGGGGGCGGACTAGAGCGAATGAGCAGTTCTTC. As protein: CASTFGGRTRANEQFF. Filled out from reference TRBV11-2 and TRBJ2-1, the complete variable domain reads EAGVAQSPRYKIIEKRQSVAFWCNPISGHATLYWYQQILGQGPKLLIQFQNNGVVDDSQLPKDRFSAERLKGVDSTLKIQPAKLEDSAVYLCASTFGGRTRANEQFFGPGTRLTVL.

This clonotype came up many times. The V gene is TRBV6-6, the J gene TRBJ1-5; no firm D call. Trimming cost V 0 bases and J 6 bases, with 12 bases left between them. The CDR3 loop spans 15 amino acids. Germline V CDR1 and CDR2: MNHNY, SVGAGI (reference sequence). The CDR3 sequence: CASSYSEYLSQPQHF. CDR3 coding DNA: TGTGCCAGCAGTTACTCGGAGTATTTGAGTCAGCCCCAGCATTTT.

This clonotype was counted at least ten times. The chain joins TRBV12-3 or TRBV12-4 to TRBJ2-1; possible D gene TRBD2, 6 bases. V lost 5 bases, J lost 11 bases, and 25 bases lay in between. This CDR3 spans 16 amino acids. The CDR3 protein is CASSLPLGTGVGKQFF. CDR3 nucleotides: TGTGCCAGCAGTCTACCCCTCGGGACGGGGGTGGGAAAGCAGTTCTTC.

The J gene is TRBJ1-5, the V gene TRBV29-1, with D perhaps TRBD1 (6 bases). In germline, CDR1 is SQVTM, CDR2 ANQGSEA. V lost 4 bases to trimming and J lost 11 bases, with 21 bases between them. The CDR3 is made up of 14 amino acids. The CDR3 DNA sequence: TGCAGCGTTGGACCGGGTGGGGGCCAAGAGACCCAGCATTTT. Its translation is CSVGPGGGQETQHF.

At least ten counts were recorded for this clonotype. The genes are TRBV7-9 and TRBJ1-2; 7 positions match TRBD1. Per germline, CDR1 SEHNR and CDR2 FQNEAQ (reference sequence). The CDR3 has 16 residues. Trimming at V came to 5 bases and at J to 5 bases, leaving 14 bases not matched to a gene. The CDR3 nucleotides read TGTGCCAGCAGCCCACCCCCCGGGACAGCGACGTATGGCTACACCTTC. Residues: CASSPPPGTATYGYTF.